The 3 T cell receptor beta chains in this list originate from one sample, sequenced in a study of blood T cells in healthy people across ages. With a J-beta primer mix and a sample-barcoded 5' primer, a second PCR ran about 7 to 12 cycles. MiXCR, run by TCRdb on the 5' RACE reads, gives a single entry per CDR3 protein. The repertoire consists of a few hundred thousand distinct CDR3 sequences, with 27% occurring once and the leading ten covering 15% to 20%. Sequencing was done on a sample of blood. Receptors were obtained from an older woman in good health.

V and J are TRBV6-1 and TRBJ2-5, with D unresolved. Per germline, CDR1 MNHNS and CDR2 SASEGT. CDR3 size: 15 residues. Trimming shortened V by 2 bases and J by 5 bases, and 15 bases separated the two germline ends. The CDR3 region has the DNA TGTGCCAGCAGTGAAAGGCACGGAGATGGGGAGACCCAGTACTTC. Protein product: CASSERHGDGETQYF.

This clonotype has just a few counts. The chain combines TRBV11-2 with TRBJ2-5; either TRBD1 or TRBD2 may supply D (5 bases each). The CDR3 has 15 residues. Trimming cost V 5 bases and J 1 base, with 14 bases left between them. The germline V gene has CDR1 SGHAT and CDR2 FQNNGV. The CDR3 region is CASSPLRGTQETQYF. The CDR3 DNA reads as TGTGCCAGCAGCCCCCTGAGGGGCACCCAAGAGACCCAGTACTTC. The variable domain in full, with the rest retrieved from reference TRBV11-2 and TRBJ2-5, is EAGVAQSPRYKIIEKRQSVAFWCNPISGHATLYWYQQILGQGPKLLIQFQNNGVVDDSQLPKDRFSAERLKGVDSTLKIQPAKLEDSAVYLCASSPLRGTQETQYFGPGTRLLVL.

The chain joins TRBV27 to TRBJ1-1; D is unclear. The V gene's germline CDR1 is MNHEY and CDR2 SMNVEV (reference sequence). This CDR3 is built from 13 residues. V was shortened by 3 bases and J by 4 bases, with 9 bases between the two germline ends. The CDR3 is CASSFPGFTEAFF. The CDR3 nucleotides are TGTGCCAGCAGTTTTCCGGGCTTCACTGAAGCTTTCTTT.